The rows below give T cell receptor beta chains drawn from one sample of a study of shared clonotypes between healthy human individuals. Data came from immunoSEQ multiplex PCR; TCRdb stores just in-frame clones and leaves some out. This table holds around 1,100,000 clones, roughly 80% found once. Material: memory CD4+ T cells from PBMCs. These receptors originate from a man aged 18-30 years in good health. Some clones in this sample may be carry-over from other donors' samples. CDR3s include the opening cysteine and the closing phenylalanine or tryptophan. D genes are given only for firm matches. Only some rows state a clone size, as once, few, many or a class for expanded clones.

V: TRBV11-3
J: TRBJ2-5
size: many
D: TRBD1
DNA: TGTGCCAGCAGCCTCAGGGGGCAAGAGACCCAGTACTTC
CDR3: CASSLRGQETQYF

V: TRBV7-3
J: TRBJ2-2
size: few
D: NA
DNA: TGTGCCAGCAGCTTAAAAGCTAGGGGCACCGGGGAGCTGTTTTTT
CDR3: CASSLKARGTGELFF

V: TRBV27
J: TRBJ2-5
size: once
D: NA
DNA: TGTGCCAGCAGTTTATCTTGGCTAGCGAAAGAGACCCAGTACTTC
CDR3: CASSLSWLAKETQYF

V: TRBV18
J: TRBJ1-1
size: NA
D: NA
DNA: TGTGCCAGCTCACCAAACACAGGCGGTTACACTGAAGCTTTCTTT
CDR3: CASSPNTGGYTEAFF

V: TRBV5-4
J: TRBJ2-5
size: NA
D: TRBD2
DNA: TGTGCCAGCAGCCGTCTAGCGGGAGGGTACCAAGAGACCCAGTACTTC
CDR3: CASSRLAGGYQETQYF

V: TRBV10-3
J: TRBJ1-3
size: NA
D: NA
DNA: TGTGCCATCAGTGGTAGACAGAGTTTTATTAGAAACACCATATATTTT
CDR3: CAISGRQSFIRNTIYF

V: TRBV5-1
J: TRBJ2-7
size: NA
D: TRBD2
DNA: TGCGCCAGCAGCAAGCCGGGACTAGCGGGAGACTACGAGCAGTACTTC
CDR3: CASSKPGLAGDYEQYF

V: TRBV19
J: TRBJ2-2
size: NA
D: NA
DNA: TGTGCCAGTACCCCAGGCCTGGGGGCCACCGGGGAGCTGTTTTTC
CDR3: CASTPGLGATGELFF

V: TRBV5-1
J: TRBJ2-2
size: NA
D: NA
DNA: TGCGCCAGCAGCTCCTTTCGGGTAGGGACCGGGGAGCTGTTTTTT
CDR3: CASSSFRVGTGELFF

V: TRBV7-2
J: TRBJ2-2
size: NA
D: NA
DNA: TGTGCCAGCAGCTCCCCCCGGGGAGCCGGGGAGCTGTTTTTT
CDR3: CASSSPRGAGELFF

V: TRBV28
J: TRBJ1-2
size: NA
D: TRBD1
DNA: TGTGCCAGCAGTTTATTTACAGGGGCCCCTTATGGCTACACCTTC
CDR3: CASSLFTGAPYGYTF

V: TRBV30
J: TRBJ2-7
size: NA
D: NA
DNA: TGTGCCTGGAGTGTAAGGTACTACGAGCAGTACTTC
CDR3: CAWSVRYYEQYF

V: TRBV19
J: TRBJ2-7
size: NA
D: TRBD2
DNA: TGTGCCAGTAGTATAGGTGCGGCAGCGGGGCGGGAGCAGTACTTC
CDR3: CASSIGAAAGREQYF

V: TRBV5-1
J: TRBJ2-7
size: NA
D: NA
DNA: TGCGCCAGCAAATTAGGGGGCGAGCAGTACTTC
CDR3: CASKLGGEQYF

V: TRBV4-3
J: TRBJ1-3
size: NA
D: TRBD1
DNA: TGCGCCAGCAGCCAGAATCTCGGCAGGGGGATTTCTGGAAACACCATATATTTT
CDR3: CASSQNLGRGISGNTIYF

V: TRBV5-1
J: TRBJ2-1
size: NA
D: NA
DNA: TGCGCCAGCAGCTTGGAGGGGATAGCGTCCAATGAGCAGTTCTTC
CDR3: CASSLEGIASNEQFF

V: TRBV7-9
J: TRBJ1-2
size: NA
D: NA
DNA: TGTGCCAGCAGCTTAGCGAGTGCCAGGGTCTATGGCTACACCTTC
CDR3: CASSLASARVYGYTF

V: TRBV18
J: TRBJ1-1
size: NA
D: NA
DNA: TGTGCCAGCTCACCGAGGGACGGAGCGAGCACTGAAGCTTTCTTT
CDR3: CASSPRDGASTEAFF

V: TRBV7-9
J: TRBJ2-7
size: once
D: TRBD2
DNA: TGTGCCAGCAGCTTAAGGTGGCTAGCGGGAGGGGGAGAGCAGTACTTC
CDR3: CASSLRWLAGGGEQYF

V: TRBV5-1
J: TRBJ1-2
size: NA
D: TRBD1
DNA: TGCGCCAGCAGGACGGGACAGGTATATGGCTACACCTTC
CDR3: CASRTGQVYGYTF

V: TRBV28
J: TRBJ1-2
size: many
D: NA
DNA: TGTGCCAGCAGTTTCGAGGGACACCCCCTCCAGAACTATGGCTACACCTTC
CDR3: CASSFEGHPLQNYGYTF

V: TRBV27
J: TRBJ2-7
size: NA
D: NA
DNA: TGTGCCAGCAGTTTAAGGGACAGCAGGGGGAGGGGAGGCTCCTACGAGCAGTACTTC
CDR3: CASSLRDSRGRGGSYEQYF

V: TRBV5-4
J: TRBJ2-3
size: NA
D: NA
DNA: TGTGCCAGCAGCCCATCGCAGGCAGATACGCAGTATTTT
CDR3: CASSPSQADTQYF

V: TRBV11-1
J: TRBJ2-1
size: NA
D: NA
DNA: TGTGCCAGCAGCTTAGGGGGATCCACCTACAATGAGCAGTTCTTC
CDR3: CASSLGGSTYNEQFF

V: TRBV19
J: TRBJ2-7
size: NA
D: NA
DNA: TGTGCCAGTAGTACCACAGGGAGCTCCTACGAGCAGTACTTC
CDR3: CASSTTGSSYEQYF

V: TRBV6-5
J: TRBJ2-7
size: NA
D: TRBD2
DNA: TGTGCCAGCACCGTAGCGGGAGGGTCGTCCTACGAGCAGTACTTC
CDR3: CASTVAGGSSYEQYF

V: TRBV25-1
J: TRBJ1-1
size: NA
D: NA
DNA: TGTGCCAGCAGGCTGGGGTACACTGAAGCTTTCTTT
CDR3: CASRLGYTEAFF

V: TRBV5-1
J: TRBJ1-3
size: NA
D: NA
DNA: TGCGCCAGCAGCTTGGCGTCCCCCCCTGGGGCTGGAAACACCATATATTTT
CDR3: CASSLASPPGAGNTIYF

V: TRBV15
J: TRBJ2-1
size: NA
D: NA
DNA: TGTGCCACCAGCAGAGATCACAATGAGCAGTTCTTC
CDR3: CATSRDHNEQFF

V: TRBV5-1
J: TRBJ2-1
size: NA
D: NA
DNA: TGCGCCAGCAGCTTGGAGGCCGCCAGTGAGCAGTTCTTC
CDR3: CASSLEAASEQFF

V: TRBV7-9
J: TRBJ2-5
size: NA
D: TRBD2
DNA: TGTGCCAGCAGCTTAACCGGGGGGAGGTACCAAGAGACCCAGTACTTC
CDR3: CASSLTGGRYQETQYF

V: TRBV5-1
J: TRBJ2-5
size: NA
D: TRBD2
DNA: TGCGCCAGCAGCTTGGTACTAGCGGGAGGGATAGAGACCCAGTACTTC
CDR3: CASSLVLAGGIETQYF

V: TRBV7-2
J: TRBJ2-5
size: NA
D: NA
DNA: TGTGCCAGCAGCTACCGGGTTTCCTATGTAGCCCCAGAGACCCAGTACTTC
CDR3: CASSYRVSYVAPETQYF

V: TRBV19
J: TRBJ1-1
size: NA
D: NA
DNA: TGTGCCAGTAGTCGCAGGGGCACTGAAGCTTTCTTT
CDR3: CASSRRGTEAFF

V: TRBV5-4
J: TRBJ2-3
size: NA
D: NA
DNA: TGTGCCAGCAGCTTAGCGTCTAGTGCGCAGTATTTT
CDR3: CASSLASSAQYF

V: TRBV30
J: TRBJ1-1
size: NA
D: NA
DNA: TGTGCCTGGCGCGAAGCTTTCTTT
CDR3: CAWREAFF

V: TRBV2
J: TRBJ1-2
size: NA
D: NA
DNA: TGTGCCAGCAGTGGGGAGGGTTCGGGCTATGGCTACACCTTC
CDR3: CASSGEGSGYGYTF

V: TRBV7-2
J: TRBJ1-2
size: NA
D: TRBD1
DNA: TGTGCCAGCAGCTTACAGGGGGCGCCGTACTATGGCTACACCTTC
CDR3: CASSLQGAPYYGYTF

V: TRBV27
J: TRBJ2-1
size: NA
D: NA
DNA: TGTGCCAGCAGTTTGGGGAGGGTACAGGGCAATGAGCAGTTCTTC
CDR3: CASSLGRVQGNEQFF

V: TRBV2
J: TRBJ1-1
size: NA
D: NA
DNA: TGTGCCAGCTCGCGTCCGGGACTTTTGAACACTGAAGCTTTCTTT
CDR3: CASSRPGLLNTEAFF

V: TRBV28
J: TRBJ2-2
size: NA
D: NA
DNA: TGTGCCAGCACTTCCGGGGTCACCGGGGAGCTGTTTTTT
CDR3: CASTSGVTGELFF

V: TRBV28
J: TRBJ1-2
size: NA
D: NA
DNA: TGTGCCAGCAGTCGAGGGACCGTCTATGGCTACACCTTC
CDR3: CASSRGTVYGYTF

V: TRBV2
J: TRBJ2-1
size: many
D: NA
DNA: TGTGCCAGCAACAGGATGGCAGCTTACAATGAGCAGTTCTTC
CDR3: CASNRMAAYNEQFF

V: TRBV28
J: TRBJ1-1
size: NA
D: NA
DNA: TGTGCCAGCAGTGCCGAGGGATCGCGAACTTCGAAAGCTTTCTTT
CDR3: CASSAEGSRTSKAFF

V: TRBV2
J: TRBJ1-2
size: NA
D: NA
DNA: TGTGCCAGCAGTGAGCGACCGCAATATGGCTACACCTTC
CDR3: CASSERPQYGYTF

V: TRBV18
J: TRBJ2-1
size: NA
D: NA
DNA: TGTGCCAGCTCACCACGTAGCGGATCCTACAATGAGCAGTTCTTC
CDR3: CASSPRSGSYNEQFF

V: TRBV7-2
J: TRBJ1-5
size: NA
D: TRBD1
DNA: TGTGCCAGCAGCTTACAGGGGGCAGCCAATCAGCCCCAGCATTTT
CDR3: CASSLQGAANQPQHF

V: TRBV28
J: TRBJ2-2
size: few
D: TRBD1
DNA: TGTGCCAGCAGACCAGGGGACAGGGACGCTGGGGAGCTGTTTTTT
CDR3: CASRPGDRDAGELFF

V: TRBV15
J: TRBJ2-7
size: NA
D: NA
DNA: TGTGCCACCAGCCCCCTCGGGGGAAGCTTCCCCTACGAGCAGTACTTC
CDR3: CATSPLGGSFPYEQYF

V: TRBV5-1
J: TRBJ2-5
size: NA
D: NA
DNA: TGCGCCAGCAGCTTTGGAGGCCAAGAGACCCAGTACTTC
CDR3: CASSFGGQETQYF

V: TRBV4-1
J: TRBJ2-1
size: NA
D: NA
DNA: TGCGCCAGCAGCCAAGGGTGGCGCGATGAGCAGTTCTTC
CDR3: CASSQGWRDEQFF

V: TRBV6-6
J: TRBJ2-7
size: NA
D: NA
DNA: TGTGCCAGCAGGCCGGGAACCCCCCTTTACGAGCAGTACTTC
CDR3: CASRPGTPLYEQYF

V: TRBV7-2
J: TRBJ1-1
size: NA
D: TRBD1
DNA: TGTGCCAGCAGCCAAACAGGGGGCACTGAAGCTTTCTTT
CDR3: CASSQTGGTEAFF

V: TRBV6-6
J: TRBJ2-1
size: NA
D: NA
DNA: TGTGCCAGCAGTCCCCGGGACTCCGCCGGCAATGAGCAGTTCTTC
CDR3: CASSPRDSAGNEQFF

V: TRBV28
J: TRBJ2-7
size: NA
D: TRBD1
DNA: TGTGCCAGCAGCTCAGGGGGCCTAGACTACGAGCAGTACTTC
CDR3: CASSSGGLDYEQYF

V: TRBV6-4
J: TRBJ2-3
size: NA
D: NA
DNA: TGTGCCAGCAGGGATTACTCAGATACGCAGTATTTT
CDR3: CASRDYSDTQYF

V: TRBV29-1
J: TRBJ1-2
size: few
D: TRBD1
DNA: TGCAGCGTTGAGGACAGGCTTAACTATGGCTACACCTTC
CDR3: CSVEDRLNYGYTF